A selection of T cell receptor beta chains follows, all from one sample in a study of cytomegalovirus exposure and HLA in healthy donors. Sequenced by immunoSEQ multiplex PCR; TCRdb stores in-frame clones only, minus some. The sample lists 95,000 to 150,000 clones, about three fifths occurring once. The sample comprised PBMCs. Receptors originate from a woman aged 40 to 55 in good health and CMV-seropositive. The CDR3 runs from the conserved cysteine through the conserved F or W. Each record gives: V gene, J gene, clone size, D gene, CDR3 DNA, CDR3 protein. A D gene is named only where the DNA matches it firmly. Clone size is not always given. Where it is, it says once, few, many or a class for expanded clones.

V gene: TRBV7-9
J gene: TRBJ1-1
clone size: .
D gene: .
CDR3 DNA: TGTGCCAGCAGCCCTGCGACGGGATACACTGAAGCTTTCTTT
CDR3 protein: CASSPATGYTEAFF

V gene: TRBV29-1
J gene: TRBJ2-1
clone size: .
D gene: TRBD1
CDR3 DNA: TGCAGCGCATCAGGACAGGGATCGGGTGAGCAGTTCTTC
CDR3 protein: CSASGQGSGEQFF

V gene: TRBV9
J gene: TRBJ1-2
clone size: once
D gene: .
CDR3 DNA: TGTGCCAGCAGCGTAGAGCCACAGGGAAACTATGGCTACACCTTC
CDR3 protein: CASSVEPQGNYGYTF

V gene: TRBV9
J gene: TRBJ2-2
clone size: few
D gene: TRBD2
CDR3 DNA: TGTGCCAGCAGCCCATGGACTAGCGGGGGGGCCGGGGAGCTGTTTTTT
CDR3 protein: CASSPWTSGGAGELFF

V gene: TRBV6-5
J gene: TRBJ1-6
clone size: .
D gene: .
CDR3 DNA: TGTGCCAGCAGTTACTCAGGGCAGGGGAAATCACCCCTCCACTTT
CDR3 protein: CASSYSGQGKSPLHF

V gene: TRBV15
J gene: TRBJ2-1
clone size: .
D gene: TRBD2
CDR3 DNA: TGTGCCACCAGCGGGGGGGGGAACAGGAGGGTTGAGCAGTTCTTC
CDR3 protein: CATSGGGNRRVEQFF

V gene: TRBV2
J gene: TRBJ1-5
clone size: .
D gene: .
CDR3 DNA: TGTGCCAGCAAGGGTAGGGGGTTAGGGGATCAGCCCCAGCATTTT
CDR3 protein: CASKGRGLGDQPQHF

V gene: TRBV7-7
J gene: TRBJ2-5
clone size: .
D gene: TRBD2
CDR3 DNA: TGTGCTAGCGGGCTAGCGGGGGGAGAGACCCAGTACTTC
CDR3 protein: CASGLAGGETQYF

V gene: TRBV9
J gene: TRBJ1-2
clone size: .
D gene: TRBD1
CDR3 DNA: TGTGCCAGCAGCCGCGGACAGGGCCTGAACTATGGCTACACCTTC
CDR3 protein: CASSRGQGLNYGYTF

V gene: TRBV6-5
J gene: TRBJ2-7
clone size: .
D gene: .
CDR3 DNA: TGTGCCAGCAGTTACAACAGATATTACGAGCAGTACTTC
CDR3 protein: CASSYNRYYEQYF

V gene: TRBV19
J gene: TRBJ1-4
clone size: few
D gene: .
CDR3 DNA: TGTGCCAGTAGTAACAACAGGTTTACGGAAAAACTGTTTTTT
CDR3 protein: CASSNNRFTEKLFF

V gene: TRBV6-1
J gene: TRBJ1-1
clone size: .
D gene: TRBD1
CDR3 DNA: TGTGCCAGCAGTGAAAATGGGCGTCGGGACAGGAGGAACACTGAAGCTTTCTTT
CDR3 protein: CASSENGRRDRRNTEAFF

V gene: TRBV11-2
J gene: TRBJ1-2
clone size: .
D gene: .
CDR3 DNA: TGTGCCAGCAGCTTAGATCGGGGGATTGGCTATGGCTACACCTTC
CDR3 protein: CASSLDRGIGYGYTF

V gene: TRBV5-1
J gene: TRBJ2-5
clone size: .
D gene: TRBD1
CDR3 DNA: TGCGCCAGCAGCGAGCCCACAGGGGTTCGAGAGACCCAGTACTTC
CDR3 protein: CASSEPTGVRETQYF

V gene: TRBV6-5
J gene: TRBJ1-3
clone size: .
D gene: .
CDR3 DNA: TGTGCCAGCAGTACGGGTACCCACTCTGGAAACACCATATATTTT
CDR3 protein: CASSTGTHSGNTIYF

V gene: TRBV9
J gene: TRBJ2-5
clone size: .
D gene: .
CDR3 DNA: TGTGCCAGCAGCGTAGGTGGGAGAGACCTCGGGGAGACCCAGTACTTC
CDR3 protein: CASSVGGRDLGETQYF

V gene: TRBV11-3
J gene: TRBJ2-1
clone size: many
D gene: .
CDR3 DNA: TGTGCCAGCAGCTACCGGACAGAGTACAATGAGCAGTTCTTC
CDR3 protein: CASSYRTEYNEQFF

V gene: TRBV2
J gene: TRBJ1-1
clone size: .
D gene: .
CDR3 DNA: TGTGCCAGCAGTAGGAGTGTCATGAACACTGAAGCTTTCTTT
CDR3 protein: CASSRSVMNTEAFF

V gene: TRBV11-1
J gene: TRBJ2-2
clone size: once
D gene: .
CDR3 DNA: TGTGCCAGCAGCTTAGTTACTAGTTCCGGGGAGCTGTTTTTT
CDR3 protein: CASSLVTSSGELFF

V gene: TRBV9
J gene: TRBJ2-2
clone size: few
D gene: TRBD2
CDR3 DNA: TGTGCCAGCAGCGCGTTAGCGGGGGCGTACACCGGGGAGCTGTTTTTT
CDR3 protein: CASSALAGAYTGELFF

V gene: TRBV6-1
J gene: TRBJ2-7
clone size: .
D gene: .
CDR3 DNA: TGTGCCAGCAGTGAACTCGGGGGTTGGGAGCAGTACTTC
CDR3 protein: CASSELGGWEQYF

V gene: TRBV19
J gene: TRBJ1-2
clone size: .
D gene: TRBD1
CDR3 DNA: TGTGCCAGTAGTGCGGCCGGGACAGGGAGCGACTATGGCTACACCTTC
CDR3 protein: CASSAAGTGSDYGYTF

V gene: TRBV9
J gene: TRBJ2-1
clone size: .
D gene: TRBD1
CDR3 DNA: TGTGCCAGCAGCCCAGGGGGGACAGGGGTCAATGAGCAGTTCTTC
CDR3 protein: CASSPGGTGVNEQFF

V gene: TRBV5-1
J gene: TRBJ1-1
clone size: .
D gene: .
CDR3 DNA: TGCGCCAGCAGCTTTGGGGCTAACACTGAAGCTTTCTTT
CDR3 protein: CASSFGANTEAFF

V gene: TRBV5-1
J gene: TRBJ2-1
clone size: .
D gene: .
CDR3 DNA: TGCGCCAGCAGCTTTCGTTCGGGAAATGAGCAGTTCTTC
CDR3 protein: CASSFRSGNEQFF

V gene: TRBV5-6
J gene: TRBJ2-3
clone size: once
D gene: TRBD2
CDR3 DNA: TGTGCCAGCAGCGGCAGCGGGGGGGCGGAAACGCAGTATTTT
CDR3 protein: CASSGSGGAETQYF

V gene: TRBV6-1
J gene: TRBJ2-1
clone size: .
D gene: .
CDR3 DNA: TGTGCCAGCAGGGGGGTCGGGGCTGGGGGCGTCGAGCAGTTCTTC
CDR3 protein: CASRGVGAGGVEQFF

V gene: TRBV18
J gene: TRBJ1-3
clone size: .
D gene: TRBD1
CDR3 DNA: TGTGCCAGCTCACCGTACACCACCGGGACAGGGGTCGGTAACACCATATATTTT
CDR3 protein: CASSPYTTGTGVGNTIYF

V gene: TRBV9
J gene: TRBJ2-2
clone size: .
D gene: TRBD2
CDR3 DNA: TGTGCCAGCAGCGTAGAACTAGCGGGGAACGCCGGGGAGCTGTTTTTT
CDR3 protein: CASSVELAGNAGELFF

V gene: TRBV4-2
J gene: TRBJ1-4
clone size: few
D gene: .
CDR3 DNA: TGTGCCAGCAGCCAAGAACCTTGGACTGAGAATGAAAAACTGTTTTTT
CDR3 protein: CASSQEPWTENEKLFF

V gene: TRBV29-1
J gene: TRBJ1-3
clone size: .
D gene: .
CDR3 DNA: TGCAGCGTTTCACAGATCTCTGGAAACACCATATATTTT
CDR3 protein: CSVSQISGNTIYF

V gene: TRBV7-9
J gene: TRBJ1-2
clone size: .
D gene: .
CDR3 DNA: TGTGCCAGCAGCCCGACCACAGGGAACGGCTACACCTTC
CDR3 protein: CASSPTTGNGYTF

V gene: TRBV10-3
J gene: TRBJ2-5
clone size: .
D gene: .
CDR3 DNA: TGTGCCATCAGTGAGTCTGTCCAGGGCCAAGAGACCCAGTACTTC
CDR3 protein: CAISESVQGQETQYF

V gene: TRBV4-2
J gene: TRBJ1-1
clone size: .
D gene: .
CDR3 DNA: TGTGCCAGCAGCCAAGATCTAGGTACACCGGCTTTCTTT
CDR3 protein: CASSQDLGTPAFF

V gene: TRBV5-1
J gene: TRBJ1-4
clone size: .
D gene: TRBD1
CDR3 DNA: TGCGCCAGCAGCTATGGGACAGGGGGTGCCCAACTGTTTTTT
CDR3 protein: CASSYGTGGAQLFF

V gene: TRBV14
J gene: TRBJ2-6
clone size: .
D gene: .
CDR3 DNA: TGTGCCAGCAGCCGGAATACAGGCTCCGGGGCCAACGTCCTGACTTTC
CDR3 protein: CASSRNTGSGANVLTF

V gene: TRBV11-3
J gene: TRBJ2-7
clone size: few
D gene: TRBD1
CDR3 DNA: TGTGCCAGCAGCTTAAGAGGGACAGTAGACTACGAGCAGTACTTC
CDR3 protein: CASSLRGTVDYEQYF